A single sample is the source of the 3 T cell receptor beta chains below, sequenced in a study of T cell repertoires in cytomegalovirus infection. TCRdb independently ran MiXCR on the reads; one entry per CDR3 protein. The sample has roughly 190,000 distinct CDR3 sequences, roughly 9% seen once. The sample consisted of PBMCs. The receptors come from a human donor in good health (CMV status not recorded). Some clones in this sample may be carry-over from other donors' samples.

In this sample, this clonotype turned up many times. The genes are TRBV11-2 and TRBJ2-1, with TRBD2 matching over 13 bases. Trimming at V came to 5 bases and at J to 7 bases, leaving 5 bases not matched to a gene. The CDR3 loop spans 15 amino acids. CDR1 and CDR2 from the germline V gene are SGHAT and FQNNGV. CDR3 bases: TGTGCCAGCAGCACACTAGCGGGAGGGCTAAATGAGCAGTTCTTC. Its protein product is CASSTLAGGLNEQFF.

In its sample, this clonotype was seen many times. The rearrangement links TRBV7-9 to TRBJ1-2; D remains ambiguous. Per germline, CDR1 SEHNR and CDR2 FQNEAQ (reference sequence). The CDR3 is made up of 16 amino acids. V shed 4 bases and J shed 8 bases, with 23 bases lying between them. The CDR3 DNA reads TGTGCCAGCAGCTCTTATGAAGTCCGCCCCGGGCTGGGCTACACCTTC. This gives the protein CASSSYEVRPGLGYTF.

The chain uses TRBV3-1 and TRBJ1-2; 8 bases map to TRBD1. V lost 3 bases to trimming and J lost 2 bases; unmatched junction nucleotides: 2. This CDR3 contains 14 residues. Germline V gene data show CDR1 as LGHDT and CDR2 as YNNKEL (reference sequence). CDR3 DNA sequence: TGTGCCAGCAGCCACAGGACAGGGAACTATGGCTACACCTTC. It codes for CASSHRTGNYGYTF.